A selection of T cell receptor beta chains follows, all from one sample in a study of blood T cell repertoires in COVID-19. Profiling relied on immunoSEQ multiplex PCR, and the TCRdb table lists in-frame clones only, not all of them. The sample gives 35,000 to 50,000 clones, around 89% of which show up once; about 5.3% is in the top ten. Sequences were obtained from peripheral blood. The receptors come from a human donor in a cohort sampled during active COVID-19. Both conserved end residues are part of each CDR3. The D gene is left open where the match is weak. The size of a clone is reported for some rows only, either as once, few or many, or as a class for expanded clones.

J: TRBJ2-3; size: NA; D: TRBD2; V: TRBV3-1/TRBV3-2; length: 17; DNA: TGTGCCAGCAGCCCCCTAGGGACTAGCGGCCCCACAGATACGCAGTATTTT; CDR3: CASSPLGTSGPTDTQYF
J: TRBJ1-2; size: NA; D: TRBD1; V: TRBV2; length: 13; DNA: TGTGCCAGCAGAGAGGACAGGGGCTATGGCTACACCTTC; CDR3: CASREDRGYGYTF
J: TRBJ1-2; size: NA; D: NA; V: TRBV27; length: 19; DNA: TGTGCCAGCAGTCTCCCTGTACTGGCTACATGGGGCTCTAACTATGGCTACACCTTC; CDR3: CASSLPVLATWGSNYGYTF
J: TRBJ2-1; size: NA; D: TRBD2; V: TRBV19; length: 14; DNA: TGTGCCAGTAAACTAGCGGGAGACCCCAATGAGCAGTTCTTC; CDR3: CASKLAGDPNEQFF
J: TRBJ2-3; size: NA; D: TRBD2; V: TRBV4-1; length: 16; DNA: TGCGCCAGCAGCCAAGCCAGCGGGAGGGTCACAGATACGCAGTATTTT; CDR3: CASSQASGRVTDTQYF
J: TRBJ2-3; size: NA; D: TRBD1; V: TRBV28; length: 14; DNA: TGTGCCAGCAGCCGGGACAGCTTTACAGATACGCAGTATTTT; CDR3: CASSRDSFTDTQYF
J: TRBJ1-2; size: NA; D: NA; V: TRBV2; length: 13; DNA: TGTGCCAGCAGTGGGAACGGGGACTATGGCTACACCTTC; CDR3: CASSGNGDYGYTF
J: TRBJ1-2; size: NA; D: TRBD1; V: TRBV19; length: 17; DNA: TGTGCCAGTAGTATCCTCATGGGGACAGGGAGCGCCTATGGCTACACCTTC; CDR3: CASSILMGTGSAYGYTF
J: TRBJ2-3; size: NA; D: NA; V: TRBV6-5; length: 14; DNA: TGTGCCAGCAGGGATAGGGGGGGCGCAGATACGCAGTATTTT; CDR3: CASRDRGGADTQYF
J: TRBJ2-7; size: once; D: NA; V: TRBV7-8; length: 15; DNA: TGTGCCAGCAGCTTAAGGCGGGAAAGCTCCTACGAGCAGTACTTC; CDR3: CASSLRRESSYEQYF
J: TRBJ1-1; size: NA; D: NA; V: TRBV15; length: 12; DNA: TGTGCCACCAGCGGGTCGGGCACTGAAGCTTTCTTT; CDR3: CATSGSGTEAFF
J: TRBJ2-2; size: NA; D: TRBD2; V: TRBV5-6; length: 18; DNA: TGTGCCAGCAGCTTCATCCTAGCGGGAGGATTAAGCACCGGGGAGCTGTTTTTT; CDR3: CASSFILAGGLSTGELFF
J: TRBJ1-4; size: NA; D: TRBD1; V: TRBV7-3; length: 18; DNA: TGTGCCAGCAGCTCCTACGATGGGCAGGGGGCCAACTTGGGAAAAACTGTTTTT; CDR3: CASSSYDGQGANLGKTVF
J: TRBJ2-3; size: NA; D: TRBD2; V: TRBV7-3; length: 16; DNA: TGTGCCAGCAGCTTAGGAGCGGGAGGCGCTGCAGATACGCAGTATTTT; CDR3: CASSLGAGGAADTQYF
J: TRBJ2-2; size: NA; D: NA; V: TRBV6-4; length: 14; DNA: TGTGCCAGCAGAGCTACAGGGTCCACCGGGGAGCTGTTTTTT; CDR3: CASRATGSTGELFF
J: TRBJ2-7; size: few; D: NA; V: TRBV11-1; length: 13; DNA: TGTGCCAGCAGCTTAGGGGCCGAGTACGAGCAGTACTTC; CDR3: CASSLGAEYEQYF
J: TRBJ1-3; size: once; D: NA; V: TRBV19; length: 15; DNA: TGTGCCAGTAGTATTCCTGGCAGCTCTGGAAACACCATATATTTT; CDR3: CASSIPGSSGNTIYF
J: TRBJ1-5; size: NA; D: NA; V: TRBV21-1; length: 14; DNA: TGTGCCAGCAGCGCTGGACAGCTCAATCAGCCCCAGCATTTT; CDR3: CASSAGQLNQPQHF
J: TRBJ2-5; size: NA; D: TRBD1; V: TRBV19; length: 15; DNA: TGTGCCAGTACCAACGACAGGGGAGGTCAAGAGACCCAGTACTTC; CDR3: CASTNDRGGQETQYF
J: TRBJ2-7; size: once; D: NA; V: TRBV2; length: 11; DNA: TGTGCCAGCACCCTGAGTGAGGAGCAGTACTTC; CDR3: CASTLSEEQYF